This T cell receptor beta chain was sequenced in a study of CXCR3-negative and CXCR3-positive naive CD8 T cells. Via 5' RACE with UMI labels, TRB cDNA libraries were prepared. TCRdb reprocessed the 5' RACE reads; each CDR3 protein has one entry and no DNA is given. This sample's table has 130,000 to 150,000 distinct CDR3 sequences. Per germline, CDR1 SGHDT and CDR2 YYEEEE. The CDR3 is 13 residues long. Study-wide results and caveats: Naive cells that were CXCR3-positive had more hydrophobic TRB CDR3s (compared with CXCR3-negative naive cells). Naive CXCR3-positive and CXCR3-negative cells shared TRBV-TRBJ usage; memory cells diverged.

About this clonotype itself: The antigen is undetermined.

The chain couples TRBV5-6 to TRBJ2-1. This TCR came from a human donor in good health. Some clones in this sample may be carry-over from other donors' samples. Sequencing was done on a sample of naive CXCR3+ CD8+ T cells from blood. Subset given: CD45RO-CCR7+CD27+CD95- naive CD8+ T cells expressing CXCR3 (TNR3+). The CDR3 sequence is CASSLAASHEQFF.